Listed below are T cell receptor beta chains from one sample, sequenced in a study of T cell responses to AZD1222 COVID-19 vaccine. Some clones are missing from TCRdb's copy, which holds only in-frame ones; the method was immunoSEQ multiplex PCR. Among over 150,000 clones, 90% were seen once, and the ten largest hold approximately 2.8%. Source: peripheral blood, taken on day 0 of AZD1222 vaccination. The receptor source for this set is an adult in good health. The CDR3 runs from the conserved cysteine through the conserved F or W. The D gene is left open where the match is weak. Size tells how often a clone was seen (once, few, many) or the class of an expanded clone, and some rows leave it out.

V	D	size	J	CDR3	DNA
TRBV29-1	.	.	TRBJ1-3	CSVTTGVSGNTIYF	TGCAGCGTAACAACAGGAGTCTCTGGAAACACCATATATTTT
TRBV4-1	TRBD1	.	TRBJ2-7	CASSLGIPGQTSYEQYF	TGCGCCAGCAGCCTGGGGATTCCGGGACAGACCTCCTACGAGCAGTACTTC
TRBV3-1/TRBV3-2	.	.	TRBJ1-1	CASLPGDAFF	TGTGCCAGCCTACCAGGGGACGCTTTCTTT
TRBV2	.	.	TRBJ2-7	CASSILGQGLEQYF	.
TRBV27	TRBD1	.	TRBJ1-2	CAVRQGAFGYTF	TGTGCCGTCAGACAGGGGGCGTTTGGCTACACCTTC
TRBV6-5	TRBD1	.	TRBJ1-2	CASSLQDRGYGYTF	TGTGCCAGCAGCCTCCAGGACAGGGGATATGGCTACACCTTC
TRBV14	.	.	TRBJ2-1	CASSPPADSIGRFF	TGTGCCAGCAGCCCCCCTGCGGACAGTATTGGGCGGTTCTTC
TRBV2	TRBD1	.	TRBJ1-5	CASSGQGTGYGQPQHF	TGTGCCAGCAGCGGACAGGGAACAGGTTATGGTCAGCCCCAGCATTTT
TRBV10-3	TRBD1	.	TRBJ1-2	CAISARTGEIYGYTF	TGTGCCATCAGTGCCCGGACAGGGGAAATCTATGGCTACACCTTC
TRBV5-5	TRBD1	.	TRBJ1-3	CASITGESGNTIYF	TGTGCGAGCATAACAGGGGAATCTGGAAACACCATATATTTT
TRBV2	TRBD2	.	TRBJ2-2	CASRELAGSTGELFF	TGTGCCAGCAGGGAACTAGCGGGGTCCACCGGGGAGCTGTTTTTT
TRBV13	.	.	TRBJ2-7	CASSPTGSGTYEQYF	TGTGCCAGCAGCCCAACAGGGAGTGGGACCTACGAGCAGTACTTC
TRBV7-2	TRBD1	.	TRBJ1-2	CASSLAQGGGARYGYTF	TGTGCCAGCAGCTTAGCGCAAGGAGGGGGCGCTAGGTATGGCTACACCTTC
TRBV24-1	.	.	TRBJ2-3	CATRRGARTSTDTQYF	TGTGCCACCCGCCGGGGGGCCAGAACTAGCACAGATACGCAGTATTTT
TRBV21-1	.	.	TRBJ1-2	CASSKYARGGGYGYTF	TGTGCCAGCAGCAAATATGCAAGAGGAGGGGGCTATGGCTACACCTTC
TRBV5-1	TRBD2	few	TRBJ2-2	CASSLAAFSGGSTGELFF	TGCGCCAGCAGCTTGGCCGCTTTTAGCGGGGGTTCCACCGGGGAGCTGTTTTTT
TRBV6-4	.	few	TRBJ2-3	CASSESTAPDTQYF	TGTGCCAGCAGTGAATCGACAGCCCCAGATACGCAGTATTTT
TRBV14	.	.	TRBJ1-4	CASSQGAFSGEKLFF	TGTGCCAGCAGCCAAGGGGCCTTTTCGGGGGAAAAACTGTTTTTT
TRBV24-1	.	.	TRBJ1-2	CATSGPDVGITGYTF	TGTGCCACCAGTGGTCCCGACGTGGGTATAACTGGCTACACCTTC
TRBV2	.	.	TRBJ1-1	CASSFQGQNANTEAFF	TGTGCCAGCAGTTTTCAGGGTCAAAACGCGAACACTGAAGCTTTCTTT
TRBV29-1	TRBD1	.	TRBJ1-2	CSADDRVSGYTF	TGCAGCGCTGACGACAGGGTCTCTGGCTACACCTTC
TRBV9	TRBD1	.	TRBJ2-7	CASSPRDSASEQYF	TGTGCCAGCAGCCCCCGGGACAGCGCATCCGAGCAGTACTTC
TRBV7-2	TRBD2	.	TRBJ2-7	CASSLGERGGSYEQYF	TGTGCCAGCAGCTTAGGCGAGCGGGGGGGCTCCTACGAGCAGTACTTC
TRBV6-5	.	.	TRBJ1-1	CASTPGRGPSTEAFF	TGTGCCAGCACCCCCGGCAGGGGCCCATCCACTGAAGCTTTCTTT
TRBV7-9	TRBD1	.	TRBJ1-4	CASSQGDGINEKLFF	TGTGCCAGCAGCCAGGGGGACGGAATTAATGAAAAACTGTTTTTT
TRBV3-1/TRBV3-2	.	.	TRBJ2-3	CASSQGLGRTDTQYF	TGTGCCAGCAGCCAAGGCCTTGGGCGCACAGATACGCAGTATTTT
TRBV12-3/TRBV12-4	.	.	TRBJ2-5	CASSLGQETQYF	TGTGCCAGCAGTTTGGGGCAAGAGACCCAGTACTTC
TRBV2	.	.	TRBJ1-1	CASSPPGRGTEAFF	TGTGCCAGCAGCCCCCCGGGACGGGGAACTGAAGCTTTCTTT
TRBV29-1	.	.	TRBJ2-7	CSAAADRDKAYEQYF	TGCAGCGCTGCTGCGGACCGGGACAAAGCCTACGAGCAGTACTTC
TRBV6-5	.	.	TRBJ2-3	CASGGRETQYF	TGTGCCAGCGGGGGGCGTGAGACGCAGTATTTT
TRBV6-4	.	.	TRBJ1-6	CASSEDREYNSPLHF	TGTGCCAGCAGTGAGGACAGAGAGTATAATTCACCCCTCCACTTT
TRBV3-1/TRBV3-2	TRBD1	.	TRBJ2-7	CASSQGDRAAYEQYF	TGTGCCAGCAGCCAAGGGGACAGGGCAGCCTACGAGCAGTACTTC
TRBV7-9	.	.	TRBJ1-2	CASSPDPGFLSHYLYGYTF	TGTGCCAGCAGCCCGGACCCCGGATTCTTGAGTCACTATCTCTATGGCTACACCTTC
TRBV19	.	.	TRBJ1-5	CASSIGQSKGQPQHF	TGTGCCAGTAGTATCGGGCAATCCAAGGGTCAGCCCCAGCATTTT